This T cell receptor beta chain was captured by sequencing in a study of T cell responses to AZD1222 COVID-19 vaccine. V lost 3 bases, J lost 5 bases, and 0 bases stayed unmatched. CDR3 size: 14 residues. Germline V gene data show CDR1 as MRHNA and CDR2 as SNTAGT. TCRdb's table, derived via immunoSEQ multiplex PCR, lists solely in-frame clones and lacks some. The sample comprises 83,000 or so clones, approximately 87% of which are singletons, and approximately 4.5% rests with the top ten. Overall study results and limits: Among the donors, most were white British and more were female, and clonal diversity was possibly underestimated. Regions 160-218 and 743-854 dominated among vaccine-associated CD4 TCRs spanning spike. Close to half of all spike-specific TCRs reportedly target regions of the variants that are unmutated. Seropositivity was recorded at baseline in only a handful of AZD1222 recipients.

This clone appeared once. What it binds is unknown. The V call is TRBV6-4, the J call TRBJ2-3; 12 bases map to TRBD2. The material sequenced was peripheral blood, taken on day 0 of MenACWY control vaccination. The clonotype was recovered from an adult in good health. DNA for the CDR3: TGTGCCAGCAGTGAGGGACTAGCGGGAGATACGCAGTATTTT. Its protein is CASSEGLAGDTQYF.